A single count supports the clone carrying this TCR beta chain. Seattle participants joined during active infection and were tracked over time. Clones were sequenced by immunoSEQ multiplex PCR, and TCRdb holds only the in-frame ones, with some missing. The sample consists of approximately 93,000 clones, about 74% of them appearing once. The data were taken from a study of blood T cell repertoires in COVID-19. Study as a whole: Specimens from acute and convalescent COVID-19 originated in the United States, Italy and Spain.

This CDR3 is built from 15 residues. Germline loops: CDR1 KGHSH, CDR2 LQKENI. V lost 5 bases and J lost 0, with 11 bases in between. The sequence derives from an older man with COVID-19, enrolled during active disease. The rearrangement links TRBV18 to TRBJ1-5; D might be TRBD1 (5 bases). The sequenced sample consisted of peripheral blood. DNA for the CDR3: TGTGCCAGCTCATCGGCAGGGAATAGCAATCAGCCCCAGCATTTT. This sequence encodes CASSSAGNSNQPQHF.